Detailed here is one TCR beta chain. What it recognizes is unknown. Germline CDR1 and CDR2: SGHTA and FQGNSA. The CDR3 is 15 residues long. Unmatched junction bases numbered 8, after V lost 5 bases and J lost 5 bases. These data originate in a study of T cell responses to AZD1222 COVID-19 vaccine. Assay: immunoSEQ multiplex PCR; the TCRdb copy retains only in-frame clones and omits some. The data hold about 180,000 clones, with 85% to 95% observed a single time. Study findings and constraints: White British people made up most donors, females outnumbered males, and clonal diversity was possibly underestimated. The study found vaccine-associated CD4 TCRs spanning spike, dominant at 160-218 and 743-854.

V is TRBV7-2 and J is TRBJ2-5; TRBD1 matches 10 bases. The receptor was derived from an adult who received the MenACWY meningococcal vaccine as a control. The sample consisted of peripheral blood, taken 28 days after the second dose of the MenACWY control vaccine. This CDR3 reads CASSPRDRGYETQYF. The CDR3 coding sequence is TGTGCCAGCAGCCCCCGGGACAGGGGTTACGAGACCCAGTACTTC.